The 6 T cell receptor delta chains in this list originate from one sample, sequenced in a study of γδ T cells in repeated Plasmodium falciparum infection. Bulk repertoires came from Vgamma9/Vdelta2+ or Vdelta2-negative gammadelta T cells flow-sorted from PBMC. TCRdb re-called the multiplex PCR reads using CATT. The table records around 50,000 delta-chain clones, 1.5% to 2% of them present only once. Material for sequencing was gamma-delta T cells from blood. The receptor set was obtained from a pool of human donors (malaria-infected and uninfected, not separated).

This clone was seen only a few times. The TCRdb protein comes from a much larger clone and disagrees with this DNA's translation at residue 14, likely due to a read error; the protein given here is derived from the DNA. For the CDR3, the DNA is TGTGCTCTTGGGGATACATTCCAGGGAGGGTACAACGATAGACTCATCTTT. Amino acids: CALGDTFQGGYNDRLIF. The chain uses TRDV1 and TRDJ1; D gene uncertain. TCRdb lists no J gene, so it was determined here by aligning the DNA to germline. Per germline, CDR1 TSWWSYY and CDR2 QGS. The CDR3 is 17 amino acids.

A note on this clone: TCRdb attributes to this sequence the protein of a much larger clone, which differs from the DNA translation at residue 12; a read error is likely, and the protein displayed is translated from the DNA. The rearrangement joins TRDV3 to TRDJ1; D remains unclear. The CDR3 is 18 residues long. V lost 2 bases and J lost 0, with 25 bases in between. The germline V gene has CDR1 TVYSNPD and CDR2 GDNSRS (reference sequence). The CDR3 spells CAFGREGSPVLHTDKLIF. The CDR3 DNA sequence: TGTGCCTTTGGAAGGGAGGGCTCTCCCGTACTGCACACCGATAAACTCATCTTT.

This clone was seen repeatedly, ten times or more. A much bigger clone sits one base away, suggesting this may be a read error. Additional DNA sequences in this sample encode the identical CDR3. This chain connects TRDV1 to TRDJ1; D perhaps matches TRDD2 (6 bases). Germline V gene data show CDR1 as TSWWSYY and CDR2 as QGS. CDR3 length: 16 residues. CDR3 sequence (DNA): TGTGCTCTTGGGCGCCGAGGGATTTCTTCCTCCGACAAACTCATCTTT. Translation gives CALGRRGISSSDKLIF.

This clone was observed a few times. Possible read error: a much larger clone is one base away. Other nucleotide sequences in the sample specify the same CDR3. The genes are TRDV1 and TRDJ1; 10 bases match TRDD3. TCRdb offers no J gene call, so here the DNA was matched to germline to obtain one. The CDR3 totals 23 residues. Germline values: CDR1 TSWWSYY, CDR2 QGS. The CDR3 region has the DNA TGTGCCCTTGGGGAAATATTTACTCCTCGACCTTCTTCCCCACTGGGGGATGTCGGTAAACTCATCTTT. Protein sequence: CALGEIFTPRPSSPLGDVGKLIF.

This clone was detected a few times. The TCRdb protein, from a much larger clone, departs from this DNA's translation at residue 3, likely by read error; the protein shown derives from the DNA. V is TRDV1 and J is TRDJ1; 13 positions match TRDD3. The J gene comes from matching the DNA to germline here; TCRdb lacks it. The CDR3 has 22 residues. The germline V gene has CDR1 TSWWSYY and CDR2 QGS. The CDR3 nucleotides read TGTGCTATTGGAAACGGGATCCCTACTGGGGGATACGAGTGGTTCCGCACCGATAAACTCATCTTT. It codes for CAIGNGIPTGGYEWFRTDKLIF.

A word on this clone: TCRdb assigns this DNA the protein of a much larger clone, which departs from its translation at residue 20; this likely reflects a read error, and the protein shown comes from translating the DNA. This chain uses TRDV2 with TRDJ4; 11 nucleotides match TRDD3. TCRdb offers no J gene call, so here the DNA was matched to germline to obtain one. Germline-derived CDR1 and CDR2 are GEAIGNYY and EKD. The CDR3 is made up of 23 amino acids. The CDR3 nucleotides read TGTGCCTGTGACCCTGTGACATCCCGCCCAGTGGGGGATACGCAGAGCCGCACCAGAACCCTGATCTTT. This translates into CACDPVTSRPVGDTQSRTRTLIF.